This entry lists 10 T cell receptor beta chains sequenced from one sample in a study of cytomegalovirus exposure and HLA in healthy donors. Primers for the PCR totalled 60 Vbeta and 13 Jbeta. The data were produced by immunoSEQ multiplex PCR, yet TCRdb's version contains in-frame clones alone and is incomplete. This sample has approximately 130,000 clones; around four fifths occur once, and the top ten carry around 6.4%. The source material was PBMCs. These receptors were collected from a woman aged 40 to 50 in good health and CMV-seropositive.

The chain has TRBV2 and TRBJ2-7; TRBD2 matches 10 bases. CDR1 and CDR2 (germline): SNHLY, FYNNEI. This CDR3 region has 15 residues. J lost 7 bases, V lost 1 base, and 7 bases had no gene match. The CDR3, as DNA: TGTGCCAGCAGTGAAGGGAGCGGGGGGGCCCGTGAGCAGTACTTC. It is translated as CASSEGSGGAREQYF.

The CDR3 loop is CASSEAGLRSYEQYF. The CDR3 nucleotides read TGTGCCAGCAGTGAGGCGGGGCTCAGGTCCTACGAGCAGTACTTC. The chain has TRBV25-1 and TRBJ2-7, with D possibly being TRBD2 (6 bases). The CDR3 length is 15 residues. V lost 3 bases and J lost 1, with 13 bases in between. From germline, CDR1 is MGHDK and CDR2 SYGVNS.

This chain connects TRBV9 to TRBJ1-1; a weak D match, TRBD1 (5 bases). CDR1 is SGDLS, CDR2 YYNGEE, per germline. Trimming shortened V by 0 bases and J by 0 bases, and 9 bases separated the two germline ends. The CDR3 extends over 15 amino acids. The CDR3 loop reads CASSVGTSVNTEAFF. CDR3 nucleotide sequence: TGTGCCAGCAGCGTAGGGACATCGGTGAACACTGAAGCTTTCTTT.

V and J are TRBV2 and TRBJ1-2; D not certain. The CDR3 covers 14 residues. Germline loops: CDR1 SNHLY, CDR2 FYNNEI. The V and J ends lost 6 bases and 7 bases respectively, with 18 bases between them. The CDR3 loop is CASSAGDWVCGYTF. The CDR3 nucleotides are TGTGCCAGCAGCGCCGGTGACTGGGTTTGTGGCTACACCTTC.

The J gene is TRBJ2-3, the V gene TRBV30; 8 positions match TRBD1. This CDR3 is 16 amino acids long. Germline values: CDR1 GTSNPN, CDR2 SVGIG (reference sequence). V lost 1 base and J lost 6; bases outside the gene matches: 12. In nucleotides, the CDR3 is TGTGCCTGGAGTGCGGGACAGGCGACTATCGCGGATACGCAGTATTTT. Protein product: CAWSAGQATIADTQYF.

Concerning this clone: Compared with germline, one end of the junction differs, possibly owing to a read error. Other DNA sequences in the sample encode the same CDR3. CDR3 sequence reads: CASTHLGPEEKLFF. The CDR3 coding sequence is TGCGCCAGCACCCACCTAGGCCCTGAGGAAAAGCTGTTTTTT. The chain recombines TRBV5-1 with TRBJ1-4; D not certain. The germline V gene encodes CDR1 SGHRS and CDR2 YFSETQ. The CDR3 covers 14 residues.

The rearrangement links TRBV19 to TRBJ1-2; D is uncertain. Trimming left V 4 bases short and J 4 bases short, with 13 bases between. Germline-derived CDR1 and CDR2 are LNHDA and SQIVND (reference sequence). This CDR3 is 14 amino acids long. The CDR3 DNA follows: TGTGCCAGTAGTACCAAGAACTCGGGCTATGGCTACACCTTC. It specifies CASSTKNSGYGYTF. Complete variable domain (other parts from reference TRBV19 and TRBJ1-2): DGGITQSPKYLFRKEGQNVTLSCEQNLNHDAMYWYRQDPGQGLRLIYYSQIVNDFQKGDIAEGYSVSREKKESFPLTVTSAQKNPTAFYLCASSTKNSGYGYTFGSGTRLTVV.

V usage is TRBV7-9 and J usage is TRBJ2-2, with D uncertain. V was pared by 5 bases and J by 2 bases, with 15 bases between. The CDR3 runs 16 residues. The germline V gene has CDR1 SEHNR and CDR2 FQNEAQ (reference sequence). The CDR3 sequence: CASSPSKPFNTGELFF. The CDR3 DNA reads TGTGCCAGCAGCCCATCAAAGCCCTTTAACACCGGGGAGCTGTTTTTT.

The J gene is TRBJ1-5, the V gene TRBV13; tentative D call: TRBD1 (5 bases). In germline, CDR1 is PRHDT, CDR2 FYEKMQ (reference sequence). Trimming stripped 1 base from V and 2 bases from J, with 9 bases between. The CDR3 spans 15 residues. CDR3 nucleotide sequence: TGTGCCAGCAGCTTAGCGGGGGAGCGCAATCAGCCCCAGCATTTT. Protein product: CASSLAGERNQPQHF.

V usage is TRBV2 and J usage is TRBJ1-1, with no clear D. The CDR3 is made up of 13 amino acids. Per the germline V gene, CDR1 is SNHLY and CDR2 is FYNNEI. The V end lost 6 bases, the J end lost 6 bases, and 14 bases lay between the germline ends. The CDR3 sequence is CASRPGLIPEAFF. DNA of the CDR3: TGTGCCAGCAGACCTGGACTAATACCTGAAGCTTTCTTT.